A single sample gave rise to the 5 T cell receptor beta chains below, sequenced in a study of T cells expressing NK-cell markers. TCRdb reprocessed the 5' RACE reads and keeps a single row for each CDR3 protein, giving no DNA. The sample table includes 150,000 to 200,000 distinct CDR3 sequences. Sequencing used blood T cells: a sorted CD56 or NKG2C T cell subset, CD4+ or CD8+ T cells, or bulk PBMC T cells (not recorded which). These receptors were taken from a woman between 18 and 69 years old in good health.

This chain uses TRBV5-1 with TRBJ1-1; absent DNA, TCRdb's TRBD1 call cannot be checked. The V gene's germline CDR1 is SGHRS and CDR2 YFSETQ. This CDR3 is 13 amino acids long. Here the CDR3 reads CASSTRGGFEAFF.

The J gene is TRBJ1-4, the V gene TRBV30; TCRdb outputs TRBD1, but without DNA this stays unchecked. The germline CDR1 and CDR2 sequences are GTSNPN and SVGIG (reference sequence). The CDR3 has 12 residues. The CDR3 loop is CAWRRGDEKLFF.

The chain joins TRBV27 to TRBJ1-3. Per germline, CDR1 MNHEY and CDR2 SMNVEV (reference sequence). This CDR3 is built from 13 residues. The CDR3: CASSLTSGNTIYF.

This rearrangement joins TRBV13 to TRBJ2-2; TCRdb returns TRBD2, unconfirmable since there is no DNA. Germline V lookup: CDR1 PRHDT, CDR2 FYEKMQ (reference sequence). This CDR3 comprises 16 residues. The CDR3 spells CASRPLGGTTTGELFF.

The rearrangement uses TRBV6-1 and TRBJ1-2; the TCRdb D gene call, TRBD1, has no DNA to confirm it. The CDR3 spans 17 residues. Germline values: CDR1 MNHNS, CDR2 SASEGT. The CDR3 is CASSEAPGAGTNYGYTF.